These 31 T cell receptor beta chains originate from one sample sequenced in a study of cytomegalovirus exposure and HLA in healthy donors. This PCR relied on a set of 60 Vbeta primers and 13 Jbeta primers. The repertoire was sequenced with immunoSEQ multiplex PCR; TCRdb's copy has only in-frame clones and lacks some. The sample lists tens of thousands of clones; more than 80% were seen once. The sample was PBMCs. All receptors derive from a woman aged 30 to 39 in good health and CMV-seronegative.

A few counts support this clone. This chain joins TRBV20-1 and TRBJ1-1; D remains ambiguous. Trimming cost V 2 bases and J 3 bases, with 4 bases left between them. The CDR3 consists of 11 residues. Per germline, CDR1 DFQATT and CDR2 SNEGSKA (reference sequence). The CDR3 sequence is CSARRDTEAFF. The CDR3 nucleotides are TGCAGTGCTAGACGGGACACTGAAGCTTTCTTT.

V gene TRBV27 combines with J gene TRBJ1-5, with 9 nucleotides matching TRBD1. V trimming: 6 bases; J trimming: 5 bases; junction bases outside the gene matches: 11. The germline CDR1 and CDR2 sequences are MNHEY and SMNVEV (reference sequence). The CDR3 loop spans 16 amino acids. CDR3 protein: CASRKTTGGADQPQHF. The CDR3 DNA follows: TGTGCCAGCAGAAAAACCACAGGGGGCGCGGATCAGCCCCAGCATTTT.

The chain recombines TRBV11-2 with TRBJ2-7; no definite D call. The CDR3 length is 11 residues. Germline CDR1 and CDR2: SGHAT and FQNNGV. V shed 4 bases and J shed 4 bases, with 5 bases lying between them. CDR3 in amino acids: CASSSGYEQYF. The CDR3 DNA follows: TGTGCCAGCAGCTCCGGTTACGAGCAGTACTTC.

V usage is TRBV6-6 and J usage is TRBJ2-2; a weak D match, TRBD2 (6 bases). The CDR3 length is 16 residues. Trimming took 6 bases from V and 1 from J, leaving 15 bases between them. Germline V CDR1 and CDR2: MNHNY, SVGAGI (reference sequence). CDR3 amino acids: CASRPRELLNTGELFF. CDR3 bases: TGTGCCAGCAGGCCCCGGGAGCTTTTGAACACCGGGGAGCTGTTTTTT.

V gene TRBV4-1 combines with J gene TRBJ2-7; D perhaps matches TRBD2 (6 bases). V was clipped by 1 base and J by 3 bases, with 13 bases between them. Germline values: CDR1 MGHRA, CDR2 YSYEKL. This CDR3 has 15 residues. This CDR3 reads CASSQVGRERYEQYF. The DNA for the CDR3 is TGCGCCAGCAGCCAAGTCGGCCGGGAGCGCTACGAGCAGTACTTC.

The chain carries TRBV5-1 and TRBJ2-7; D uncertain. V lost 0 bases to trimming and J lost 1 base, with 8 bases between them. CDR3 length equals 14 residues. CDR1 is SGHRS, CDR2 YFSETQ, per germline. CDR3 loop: CASSLAAGSYEQYF. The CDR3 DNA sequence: TGCGCCAGCAGCTTGGCAGCAGGTTCCTACGAGCAGTACTTC.

The CDR3 spells CSVRGGENTEAFF. CDR3 nucleotide sequence: TGCAGCGTTAGAGGGGGGGAGAACACTGAAGCTTTCTTT. The J gene is TRBJ1-1, the V gene TRBV29-1; D is perhaps TRBD1 (6 bases). In germline, CDR1 is SQVTM, CDR2 ANQGSEA. Between the trimmed V and J ends, which lost 5 bases and 1 base, there was a span of 11 bases. CDR3 length: 13 residues.

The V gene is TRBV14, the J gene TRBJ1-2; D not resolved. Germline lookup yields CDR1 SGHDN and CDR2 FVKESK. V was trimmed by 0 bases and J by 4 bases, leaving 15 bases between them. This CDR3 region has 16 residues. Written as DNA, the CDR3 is TGTGCCAGCAGCCAAGATGCGCGGGGTATTTTCTATGGCTACACCTTC. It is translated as CASSQDARGIFYGYTF.

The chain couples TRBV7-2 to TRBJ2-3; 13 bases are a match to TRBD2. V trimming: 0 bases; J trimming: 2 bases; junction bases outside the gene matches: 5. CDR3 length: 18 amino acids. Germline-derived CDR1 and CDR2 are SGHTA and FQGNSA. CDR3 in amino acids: CASSLAKTSGGLTDTQYF. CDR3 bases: TGTGCCAGCAGCTTAGCCAAGACTAGCGGGGGGCTCACAGATACGCAGTATTTT.

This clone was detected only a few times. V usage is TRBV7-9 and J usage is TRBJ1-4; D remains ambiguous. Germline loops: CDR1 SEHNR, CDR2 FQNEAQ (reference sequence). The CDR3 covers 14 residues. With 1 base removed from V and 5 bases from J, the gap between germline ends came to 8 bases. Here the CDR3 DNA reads TGTGCCAGCAGCTTAGGGCCGCCGAATGAAAAACTGTTTTTT. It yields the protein CASSLGPPNEKLFF.

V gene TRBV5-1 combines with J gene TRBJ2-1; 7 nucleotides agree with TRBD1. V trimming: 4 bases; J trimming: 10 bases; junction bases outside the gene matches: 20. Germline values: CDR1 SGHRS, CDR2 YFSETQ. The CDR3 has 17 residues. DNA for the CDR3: TGCGCCAGCAGCACACAACCCCCCGACAGGGTCCAGGGGGAGCAGTTCTTC. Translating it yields CASSTQPPDRVQGEQFF.

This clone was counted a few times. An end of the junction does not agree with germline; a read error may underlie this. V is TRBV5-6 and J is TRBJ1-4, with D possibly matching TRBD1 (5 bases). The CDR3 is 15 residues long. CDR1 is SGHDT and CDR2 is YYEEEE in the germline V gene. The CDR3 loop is CASSPTAGTSEKLFF. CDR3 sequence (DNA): TGTGCCAGCAGCCCTACGGCAGGGACTAGTGAAAAACTGTTTTTT.

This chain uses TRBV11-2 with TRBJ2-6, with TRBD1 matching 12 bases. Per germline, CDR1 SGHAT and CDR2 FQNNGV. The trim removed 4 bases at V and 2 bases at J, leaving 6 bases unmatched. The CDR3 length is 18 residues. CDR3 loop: CASSSGTGGVAGANVLTF. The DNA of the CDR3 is TGTGCCAGCAGCTCCGGGACAGGGGGCGTCGCTGGGGCCAACGTCCTGACTTTC.

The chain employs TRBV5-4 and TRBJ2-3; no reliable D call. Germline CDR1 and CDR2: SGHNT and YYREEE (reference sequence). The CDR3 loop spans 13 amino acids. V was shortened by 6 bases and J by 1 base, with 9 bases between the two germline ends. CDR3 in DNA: TGTGCCAGCACCCCGGCGGGCACAGATACGCAGTATTTT. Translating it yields CASTPAGTDTQYF.

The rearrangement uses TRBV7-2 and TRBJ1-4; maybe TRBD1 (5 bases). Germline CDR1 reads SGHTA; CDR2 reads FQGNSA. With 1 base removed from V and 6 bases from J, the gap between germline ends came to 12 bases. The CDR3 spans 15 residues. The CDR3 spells CASSLGAGWDEKLFF. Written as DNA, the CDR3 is TGTGCCAGCAGCTTAGGGGCAGGGTGGGATGAAAAACTGTTTTTT. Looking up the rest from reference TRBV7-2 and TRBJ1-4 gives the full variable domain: GAGVSQSPSNKVTEKGKDVELRCDPISGHTALYWYRQSLGQGLEFLIYFQGNSAPDKSGLPSDRFSAERTGGSVSTLTIQRTQQEDSAVYLCASSLGAGWDEKLFFGSGTQLSVL.

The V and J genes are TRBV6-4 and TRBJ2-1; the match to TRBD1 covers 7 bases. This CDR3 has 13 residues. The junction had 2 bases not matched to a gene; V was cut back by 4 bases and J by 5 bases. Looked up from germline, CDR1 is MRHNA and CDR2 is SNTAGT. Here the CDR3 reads CASSVGQNNEQFF. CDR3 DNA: TGTGCCAGCAGTGTGGGACAGAACAATGAGCAGTTCTTC.

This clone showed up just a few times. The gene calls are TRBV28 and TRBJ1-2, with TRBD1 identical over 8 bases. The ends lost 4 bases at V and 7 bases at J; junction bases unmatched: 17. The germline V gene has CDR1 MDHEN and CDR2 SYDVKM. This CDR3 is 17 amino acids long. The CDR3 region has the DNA TGTGCCAGCAGTTCCCCGGGGGACAGGACTCTCGTTTTTGGCTACACCTTC. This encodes CASSSPGDRTLVFGYTF.

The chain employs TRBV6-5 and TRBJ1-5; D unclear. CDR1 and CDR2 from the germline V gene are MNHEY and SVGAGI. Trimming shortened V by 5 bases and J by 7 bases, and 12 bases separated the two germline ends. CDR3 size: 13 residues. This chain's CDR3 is CASSARVNQPQHF. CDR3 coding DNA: TGTGCCAGCAGTGCGAGAGTGAACCAGCCCCAGCATTTT.

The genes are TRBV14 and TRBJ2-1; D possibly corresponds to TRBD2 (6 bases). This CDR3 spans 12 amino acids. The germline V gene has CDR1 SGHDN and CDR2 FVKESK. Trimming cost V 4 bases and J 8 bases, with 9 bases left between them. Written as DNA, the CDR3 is TGTGCCAGCAGCCTGCGACTAGATGAGCAGTTCTTC. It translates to CASSLRLDEQFF.

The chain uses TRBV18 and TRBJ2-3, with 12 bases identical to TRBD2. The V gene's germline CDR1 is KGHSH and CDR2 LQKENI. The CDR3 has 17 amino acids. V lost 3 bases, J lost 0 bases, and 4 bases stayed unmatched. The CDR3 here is CASSPLAGGTSTDTQYF. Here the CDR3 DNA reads TGTGCCAGCTCACCGCTAGCGGGGGGGACTAGCACAGATACGCAGTATTTT.

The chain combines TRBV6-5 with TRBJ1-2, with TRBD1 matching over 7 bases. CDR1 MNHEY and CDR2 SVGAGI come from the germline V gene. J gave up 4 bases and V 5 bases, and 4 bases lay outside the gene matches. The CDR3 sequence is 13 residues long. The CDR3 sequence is CASSERTGYGYTF. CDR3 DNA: TGTGCCAGCAGTGAAAGGACAGGCTATGGCTACACCTTC.

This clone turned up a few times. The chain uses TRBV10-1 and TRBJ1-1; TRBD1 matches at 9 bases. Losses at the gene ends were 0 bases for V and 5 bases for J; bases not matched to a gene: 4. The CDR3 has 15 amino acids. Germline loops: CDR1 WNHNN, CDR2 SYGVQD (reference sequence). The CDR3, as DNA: TGCGCCAGCAGTGAGTCTGCGGGACAGGGAACTGAAGCTTTCTTT. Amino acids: CASSESAGQGTEAFF.

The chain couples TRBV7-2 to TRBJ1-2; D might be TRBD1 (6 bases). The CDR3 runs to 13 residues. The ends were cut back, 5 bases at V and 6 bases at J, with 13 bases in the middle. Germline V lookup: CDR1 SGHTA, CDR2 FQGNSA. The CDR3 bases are TGTGCCAGCAGCCTGACAGGAGGTGATGGCTACACCTTC. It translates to CASSLTGGDGYTF.

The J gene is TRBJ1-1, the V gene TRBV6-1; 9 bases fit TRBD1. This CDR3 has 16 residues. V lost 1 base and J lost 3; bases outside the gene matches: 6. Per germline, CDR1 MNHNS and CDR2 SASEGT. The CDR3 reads CASSEVFRTGDTEAFF. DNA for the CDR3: TGTGCCAGCAGTGAAGTGTTTCGGACAGGGGACACTGAAGCTTTCTTT.

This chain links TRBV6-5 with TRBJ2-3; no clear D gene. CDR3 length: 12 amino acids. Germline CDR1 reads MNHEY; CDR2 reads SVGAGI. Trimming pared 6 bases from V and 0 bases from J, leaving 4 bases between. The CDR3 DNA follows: TGTGCCAGCAGGTCTAGCACAGATACGCAGTATTTT. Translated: CASRSSTDTQYF.

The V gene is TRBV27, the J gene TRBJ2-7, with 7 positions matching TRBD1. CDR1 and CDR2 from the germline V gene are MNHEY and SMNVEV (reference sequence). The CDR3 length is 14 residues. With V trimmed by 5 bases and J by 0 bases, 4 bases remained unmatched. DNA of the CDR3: TGTGCCAGCAGTATGGGACAGAGCTCCTACGAGCAGTACTTC. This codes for CASSMGQSSYEQYF.

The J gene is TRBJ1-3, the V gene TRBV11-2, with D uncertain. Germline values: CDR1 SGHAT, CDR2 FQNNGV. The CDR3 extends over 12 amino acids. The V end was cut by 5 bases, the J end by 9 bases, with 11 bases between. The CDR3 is CASSDYSLTIYF. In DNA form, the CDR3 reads TGTGCCAGCAGCGACTATTCTCTCACCATATATTTT.

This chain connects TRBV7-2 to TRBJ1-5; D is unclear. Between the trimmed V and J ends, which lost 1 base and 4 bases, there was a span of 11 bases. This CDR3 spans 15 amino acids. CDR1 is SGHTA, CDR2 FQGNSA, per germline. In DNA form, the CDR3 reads TGTGCCAGCAGCTTAGTGGGAGATAGTAATCAGCCCCAGCATTTT. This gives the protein CASSLVGDSNQPQHF.

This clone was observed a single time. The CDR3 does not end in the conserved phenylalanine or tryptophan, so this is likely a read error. The CDR3 sequence is CASSPREGNSPLHL. CDR3 coding DNA: TGTGCCAGCTCACCTAGGGAGGGAAATTCACCCCTCCACCTT. The chain carries TRBV18 and TRBJ1-6; no clear D. CDR1 is KGHSH and CDR2 is LQKENI in the germline V gene. The CDR3 spans 14 residues. Trimming removed 3 bases from V and 7 bases from J, with 10 bases in between.

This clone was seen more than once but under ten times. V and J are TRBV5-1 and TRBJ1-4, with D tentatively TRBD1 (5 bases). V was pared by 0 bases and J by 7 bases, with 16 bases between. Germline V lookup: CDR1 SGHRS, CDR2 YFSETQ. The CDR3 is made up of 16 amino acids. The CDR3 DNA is TGCGCCAGCAGCTTGGAGAGGCCTGGGGCGAGTGAAAAACTGTTTTTT. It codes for CASSLERPGASEKLFF. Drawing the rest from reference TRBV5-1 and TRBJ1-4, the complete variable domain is KAGVTQTPRYLIKTRGQQVTLSCSPISGHRSVSWYQQTPGQGLQFLFEYFSETQRNKGNFPGRFSGRQFSNSRSEMNVSTLELGDSALYLCASSLERPGASEKLFFGSGTQLSVL.

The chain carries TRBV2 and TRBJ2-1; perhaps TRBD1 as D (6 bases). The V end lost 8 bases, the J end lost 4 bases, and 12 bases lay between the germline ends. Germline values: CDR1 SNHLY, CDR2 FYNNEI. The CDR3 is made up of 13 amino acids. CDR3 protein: CASLQGVYNEQFF. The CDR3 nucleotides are TGTGCCAGCTTACAGGGTGTATACAATGAGCAGTTCTTC.